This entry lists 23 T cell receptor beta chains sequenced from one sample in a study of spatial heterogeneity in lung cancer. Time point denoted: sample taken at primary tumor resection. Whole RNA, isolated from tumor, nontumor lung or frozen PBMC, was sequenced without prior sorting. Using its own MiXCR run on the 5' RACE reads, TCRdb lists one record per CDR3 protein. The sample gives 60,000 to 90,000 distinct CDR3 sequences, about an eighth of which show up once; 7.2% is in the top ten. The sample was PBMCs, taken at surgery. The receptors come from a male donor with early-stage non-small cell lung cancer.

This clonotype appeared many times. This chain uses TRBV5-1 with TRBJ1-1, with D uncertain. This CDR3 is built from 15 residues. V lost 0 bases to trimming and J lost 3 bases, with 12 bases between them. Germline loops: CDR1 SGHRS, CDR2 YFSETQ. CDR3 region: CASSLARTGDTEAFF. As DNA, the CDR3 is TGCGCCAGCAGCTTGGCCCGCACTGGGGACACTGAAGCTTTCTTT.

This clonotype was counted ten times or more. As DNA, the CDR3 is TGTGCCAGCAGCCCAACGTCGGCCACCTTCCTCGATGGCTACACCTTC. Protein sequence: CASSPTSATFLDGYTF. The V gene is TRBV12-3 or TRBV12-4, the J gene TRBJ1-2; D not certain. V shed 6 bases and J shed 6 bases, with 23 bases lying between them. This CDR3 has 16 residues.

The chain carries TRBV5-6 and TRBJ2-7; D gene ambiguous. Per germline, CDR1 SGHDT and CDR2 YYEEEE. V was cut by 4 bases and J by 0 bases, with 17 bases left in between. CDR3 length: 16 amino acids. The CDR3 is CASSTDWTRSSYEQYF. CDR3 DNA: TGTGCCAGCAGCACCGATTGGACCAGGAGCTCCTACGAGCAGTACTTC. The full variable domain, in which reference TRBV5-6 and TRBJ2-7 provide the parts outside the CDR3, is DAGVTQSPTHLIKTRGQQVTLRCSPKSGHDTVSWYQQALGQGPQFIFQYYEEEERQRGNFPDRFSGHQFPNYSSELNVNALLLGDSALYLCASSTDWTRSSYEQYFGPGTRLTVT.

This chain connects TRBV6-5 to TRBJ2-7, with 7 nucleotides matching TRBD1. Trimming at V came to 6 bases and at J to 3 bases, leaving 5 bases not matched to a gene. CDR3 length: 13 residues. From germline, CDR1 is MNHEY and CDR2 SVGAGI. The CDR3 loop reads CASRPRDSYEQYF. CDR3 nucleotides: TGTGCCAGCAGGCCCCGGGACAGCTACGAGCAGTACTTC.

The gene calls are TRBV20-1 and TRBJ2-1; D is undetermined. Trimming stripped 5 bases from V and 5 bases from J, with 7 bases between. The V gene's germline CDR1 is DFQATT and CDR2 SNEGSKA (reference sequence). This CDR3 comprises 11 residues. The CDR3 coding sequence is TGCAGTGCTTCGACCGACAATGAGCAGTTCTTC. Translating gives CSASTDNEQFF.

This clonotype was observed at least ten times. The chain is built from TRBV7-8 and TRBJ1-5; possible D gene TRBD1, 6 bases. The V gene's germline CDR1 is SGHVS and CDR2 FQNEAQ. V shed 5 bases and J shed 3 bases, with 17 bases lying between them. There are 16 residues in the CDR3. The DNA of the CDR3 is TGTGCCAGCAGCCGATTTACAGGGTCCCACAATCAGCCCCAGCATTTT. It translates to CASSRFTGSHNQPQHF.

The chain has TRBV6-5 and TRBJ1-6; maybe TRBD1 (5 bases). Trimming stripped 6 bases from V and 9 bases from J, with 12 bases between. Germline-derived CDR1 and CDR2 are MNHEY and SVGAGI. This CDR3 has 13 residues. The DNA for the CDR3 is TGTGCCAGCAGCTTGCGACAGCTTTCACCCCTCCACTTT. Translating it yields CASSLRQLSPLHF.

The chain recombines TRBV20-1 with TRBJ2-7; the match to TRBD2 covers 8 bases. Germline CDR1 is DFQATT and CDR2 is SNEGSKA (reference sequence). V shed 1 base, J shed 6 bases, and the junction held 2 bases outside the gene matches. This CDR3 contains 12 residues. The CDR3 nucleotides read TGCAGTGCTAGAGGCCTAGCGGGCGAGCAGTACTTC. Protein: CSARGLAGEQYF.

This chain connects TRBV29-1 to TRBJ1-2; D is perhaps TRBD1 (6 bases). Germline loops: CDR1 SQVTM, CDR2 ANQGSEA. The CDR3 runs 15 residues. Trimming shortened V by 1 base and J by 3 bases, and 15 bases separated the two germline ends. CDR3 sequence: CSVEGRQERDYGYTF. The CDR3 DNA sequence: TGCAGCGTTGAAGGCCGACAGGAACGAGACTATGGCTACACCTTC.

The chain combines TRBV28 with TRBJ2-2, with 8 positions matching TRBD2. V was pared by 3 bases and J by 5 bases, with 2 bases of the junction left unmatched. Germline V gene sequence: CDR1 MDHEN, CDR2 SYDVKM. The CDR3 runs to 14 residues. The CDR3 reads CASSFGGRTGELFF. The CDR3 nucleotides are TGTGCCAGCAGTTTTGGCGGGAGGACCGGGGAGCTGTTTTTT.

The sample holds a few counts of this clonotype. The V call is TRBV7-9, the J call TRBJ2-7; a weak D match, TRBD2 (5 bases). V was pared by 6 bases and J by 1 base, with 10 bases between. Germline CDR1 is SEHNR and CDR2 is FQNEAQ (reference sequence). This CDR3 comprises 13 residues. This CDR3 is CASSSGVSYEQYF. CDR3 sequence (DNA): TGTGCCAGCAGTTCCGGGGTTTCCTACGAGCAGTACTTC.

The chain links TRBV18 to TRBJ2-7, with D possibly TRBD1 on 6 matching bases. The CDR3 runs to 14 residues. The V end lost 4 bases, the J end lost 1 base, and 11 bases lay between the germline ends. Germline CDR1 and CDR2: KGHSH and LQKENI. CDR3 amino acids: CASSRLDSSYEQYF. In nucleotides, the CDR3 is TGTGCCAGCTCACGATTGGACAGTTCCTACGAGCAGTACTTC. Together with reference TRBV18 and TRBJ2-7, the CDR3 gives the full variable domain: NAGVMQNPRHLVRRRGQEARLRCSPMKGHSHVYWYRQLPEEGLKFMVYLQKENIIDESGMPKERFSAEFPKEGPSILRIQQVVRGDSAAYFCASSRLDSSYEQYFGPGTRLTVT.

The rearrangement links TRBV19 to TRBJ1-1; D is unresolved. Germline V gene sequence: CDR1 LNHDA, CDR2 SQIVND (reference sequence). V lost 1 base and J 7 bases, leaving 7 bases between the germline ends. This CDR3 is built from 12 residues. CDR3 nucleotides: TGTGCCAGTAGTATAGGGATCGGTGAAGCTTTCTTT. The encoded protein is CASSIGIGEAFF.

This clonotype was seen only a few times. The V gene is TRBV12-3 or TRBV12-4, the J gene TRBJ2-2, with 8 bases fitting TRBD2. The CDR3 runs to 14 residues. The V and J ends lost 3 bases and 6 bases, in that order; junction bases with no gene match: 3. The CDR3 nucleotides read TGTGCCAGCAGTTTTAGCGGGGTCCCCGGGGAGCTGTTTTTT. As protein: CASSFSGVPGELFF.

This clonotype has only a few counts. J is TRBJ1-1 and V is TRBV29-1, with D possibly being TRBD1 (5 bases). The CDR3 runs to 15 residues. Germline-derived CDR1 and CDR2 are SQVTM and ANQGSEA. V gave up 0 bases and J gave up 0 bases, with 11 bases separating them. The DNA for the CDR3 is TGCAGCGTTGAAGATCGGCGACAGATGAACACTGAAGCTTTCTTT. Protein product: CSVEDRRQMNTEAFF.

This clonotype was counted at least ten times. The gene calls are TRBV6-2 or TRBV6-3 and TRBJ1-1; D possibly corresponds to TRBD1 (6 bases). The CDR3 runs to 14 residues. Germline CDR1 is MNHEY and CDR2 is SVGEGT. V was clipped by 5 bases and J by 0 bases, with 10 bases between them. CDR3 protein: CASSRQALNTEAFF. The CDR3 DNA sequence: TGTGCCAGCAGTAGACAGGCCTTGAACACTGAAGCTTTCTTT.

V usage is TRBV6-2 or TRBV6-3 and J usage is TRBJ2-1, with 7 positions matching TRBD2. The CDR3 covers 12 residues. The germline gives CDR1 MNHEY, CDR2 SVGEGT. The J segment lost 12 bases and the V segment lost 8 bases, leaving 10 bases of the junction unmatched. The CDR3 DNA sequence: TGTGCCAGCCTTAGCGGGCCCGGCCCGCAGTTCTTC. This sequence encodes CASLSGPGPQFF.

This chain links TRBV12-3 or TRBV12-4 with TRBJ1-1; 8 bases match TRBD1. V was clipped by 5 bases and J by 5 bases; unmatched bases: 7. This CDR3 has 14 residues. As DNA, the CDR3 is TGTGCCAGCAGTACAGGGGGACGGGCAACTGAAGCTTTCTTT. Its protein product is CASSTGGRATEAFF.

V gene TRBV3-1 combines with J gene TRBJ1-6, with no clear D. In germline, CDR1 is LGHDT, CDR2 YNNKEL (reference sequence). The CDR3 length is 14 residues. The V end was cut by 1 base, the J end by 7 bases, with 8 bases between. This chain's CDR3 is CASSQGAENSPLHF. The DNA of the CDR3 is TGTGCCAGCAGCCAAGGGGCCGAAAATTCACCCCTCCACTTT.

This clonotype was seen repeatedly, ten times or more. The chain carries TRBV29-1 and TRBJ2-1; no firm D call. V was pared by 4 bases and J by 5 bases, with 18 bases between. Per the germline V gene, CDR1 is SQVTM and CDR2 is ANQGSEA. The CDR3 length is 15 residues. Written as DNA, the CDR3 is TGCAGCGTTGCACTGAATGGGCGAATAAACAATGAGCAGTTCTTC. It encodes CSVALNGRINNEQFF.

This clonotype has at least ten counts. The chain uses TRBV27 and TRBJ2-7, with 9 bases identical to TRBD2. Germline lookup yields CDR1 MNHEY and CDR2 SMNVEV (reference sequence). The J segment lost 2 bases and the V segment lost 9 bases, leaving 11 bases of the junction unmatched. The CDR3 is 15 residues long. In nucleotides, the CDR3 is TGTGCCAGTACGTTGACTAGCGGTCACCCCTACGAGCAGTACTTC. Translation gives CASTLTSGHPYEQYF.

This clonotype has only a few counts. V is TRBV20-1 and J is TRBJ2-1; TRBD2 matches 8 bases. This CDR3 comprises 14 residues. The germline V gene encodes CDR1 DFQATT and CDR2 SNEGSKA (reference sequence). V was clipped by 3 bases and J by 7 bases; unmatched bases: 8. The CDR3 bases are TGCAGTGCTAGTTTGGGACTAGGGGGAAATGAGCAGTTCTTC. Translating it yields CSASLGLGGNEQFF.

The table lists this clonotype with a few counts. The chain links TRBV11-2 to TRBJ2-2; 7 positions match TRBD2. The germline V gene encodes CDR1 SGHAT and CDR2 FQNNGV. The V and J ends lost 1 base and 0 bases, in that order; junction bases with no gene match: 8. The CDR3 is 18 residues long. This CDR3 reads CASSLAGGSSANTGELFF. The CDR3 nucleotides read TGTGCCAGCAGCTTAGCCGGCGGGAGTTCGGCGAACACCGGGGAGCTGTTTTTT.